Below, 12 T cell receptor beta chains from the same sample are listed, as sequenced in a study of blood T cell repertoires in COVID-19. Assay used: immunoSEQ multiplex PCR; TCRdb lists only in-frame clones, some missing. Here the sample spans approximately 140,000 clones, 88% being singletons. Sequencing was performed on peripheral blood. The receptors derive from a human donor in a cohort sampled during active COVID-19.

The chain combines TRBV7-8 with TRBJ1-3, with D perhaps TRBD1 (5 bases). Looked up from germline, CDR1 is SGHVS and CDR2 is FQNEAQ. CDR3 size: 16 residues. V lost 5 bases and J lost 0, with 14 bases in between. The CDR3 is CASSPLGALSGNTIYF. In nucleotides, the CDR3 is TGTGCCAGCAGCCCTCTAGGGGCCCTCTCTGGAAACACCATATATTTT. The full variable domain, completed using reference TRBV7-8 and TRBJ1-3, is GAGVSQSPRYKVAKRGQDVALRCDPISGHVSLFWYQQALGQGPEFLTYFQNEAQLDKSGLPSDRFFAERPEGSVSTLKIQRTQQEDSAVYLCASSPLGALSGNTIYFGEGSWLTVV.

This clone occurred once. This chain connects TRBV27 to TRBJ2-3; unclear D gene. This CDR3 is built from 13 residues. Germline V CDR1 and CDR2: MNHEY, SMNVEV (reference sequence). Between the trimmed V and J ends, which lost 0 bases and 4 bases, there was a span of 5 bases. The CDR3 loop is CASSLSRPDTQYF. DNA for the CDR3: TGTGCCAGCAGTTTATCGAGGCCAGATACGCAGTATTTT.

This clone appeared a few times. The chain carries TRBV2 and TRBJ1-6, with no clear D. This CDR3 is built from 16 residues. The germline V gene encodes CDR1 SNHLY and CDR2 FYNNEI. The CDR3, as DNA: TGTGCTTGCACACTCGACTTTAGCTCCTATAATTCACCCCTCCACTTT. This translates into CACTLDFSSYNSPLHF.

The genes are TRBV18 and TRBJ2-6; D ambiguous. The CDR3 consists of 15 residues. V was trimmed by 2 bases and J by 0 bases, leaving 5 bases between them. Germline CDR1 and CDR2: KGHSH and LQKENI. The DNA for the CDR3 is TGTGCCAGCTCACCAAGCCCCTCTGGGGCCAACGTCCTGACTTTC. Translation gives CASSPSPSGANVLTF.

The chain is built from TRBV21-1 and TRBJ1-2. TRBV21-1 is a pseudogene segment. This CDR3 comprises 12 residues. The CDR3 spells CASTGRGDGYTF. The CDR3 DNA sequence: TGTGCCAGCACGGGGAGGGGTGATGGCTACACCTTC.

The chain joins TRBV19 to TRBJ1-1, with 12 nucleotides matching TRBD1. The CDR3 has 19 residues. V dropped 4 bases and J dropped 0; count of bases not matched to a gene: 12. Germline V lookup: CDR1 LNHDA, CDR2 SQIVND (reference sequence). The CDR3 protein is CASSTTPGQGAQMNTEAFF. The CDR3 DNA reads TGTGCCAGTAGTACTACTCCGGGACAGGGGGCCCAAATGAACACTGAAGCTTTCTTT.

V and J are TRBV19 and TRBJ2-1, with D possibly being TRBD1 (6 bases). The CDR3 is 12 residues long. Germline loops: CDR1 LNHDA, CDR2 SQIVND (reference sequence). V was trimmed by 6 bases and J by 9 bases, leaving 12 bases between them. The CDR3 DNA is TGTGCCAGTAGCTCACAGGGTGTTGAGCAGTTCTTC. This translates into CASSSQGVEQFF.

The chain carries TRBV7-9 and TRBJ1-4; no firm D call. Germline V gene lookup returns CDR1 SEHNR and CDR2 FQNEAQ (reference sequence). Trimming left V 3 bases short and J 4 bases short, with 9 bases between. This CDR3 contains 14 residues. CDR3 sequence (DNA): TGTGCCAGCAGCTTGAGGCAGAATAATGAAAAACTGTTTTTT. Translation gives CASSLRQNNEKLFF.

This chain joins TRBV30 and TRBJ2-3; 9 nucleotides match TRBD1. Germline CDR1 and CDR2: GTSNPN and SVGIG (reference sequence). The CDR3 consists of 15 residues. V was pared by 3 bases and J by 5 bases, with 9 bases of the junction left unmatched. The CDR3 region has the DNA TGTGCCTGGAGAGCTCCCGGGACAGGGTTAGATACGCAGTATTTT. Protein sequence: CAWRAPGTGLDTQYF. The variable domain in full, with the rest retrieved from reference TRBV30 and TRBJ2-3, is SQTIHQWPATLVQPVGSPLSLECTVEGTSNPNLYWYRQAAGRGLQLLFYSVGIGQISSEVPQNLSASRPQDRQFILSSKKLLLSDSGFYLCAWRAPGTGLDTQYFGPGTRLTVL.

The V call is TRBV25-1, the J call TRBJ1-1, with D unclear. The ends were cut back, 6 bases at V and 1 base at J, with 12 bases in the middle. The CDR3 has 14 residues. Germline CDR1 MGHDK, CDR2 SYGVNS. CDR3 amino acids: CASSPWGANTEAFF. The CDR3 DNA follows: TGTGCCAGCAGCCCATGGGGAGCGAACACTGAAGCTTTCTTT.

CDR3 DNA sequence: TGTGCCAGCAGTGGACCGGGACTAGCGGGGGGATCCACAGATACGCAGTATTTT. It codes for CASSGPGLAGGSTDTQYF. V usage is TRBV2 and J usage is TRBJ2-3; 15 bases align to TRBD2. Germline CDR1 and CDR2: SNHLY and FYNNEI. V lost 4 bases and J lost 2; bases outside the gene matches: 7. This CDR3 contains 18 residues.

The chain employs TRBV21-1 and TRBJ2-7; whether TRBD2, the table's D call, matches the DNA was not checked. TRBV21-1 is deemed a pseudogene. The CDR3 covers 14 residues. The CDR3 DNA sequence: TGTGCCAGCAGCGCCGCGGGCCCCAAATACGAGCAGTACTTC. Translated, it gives CASSAAGPKYEQYF.